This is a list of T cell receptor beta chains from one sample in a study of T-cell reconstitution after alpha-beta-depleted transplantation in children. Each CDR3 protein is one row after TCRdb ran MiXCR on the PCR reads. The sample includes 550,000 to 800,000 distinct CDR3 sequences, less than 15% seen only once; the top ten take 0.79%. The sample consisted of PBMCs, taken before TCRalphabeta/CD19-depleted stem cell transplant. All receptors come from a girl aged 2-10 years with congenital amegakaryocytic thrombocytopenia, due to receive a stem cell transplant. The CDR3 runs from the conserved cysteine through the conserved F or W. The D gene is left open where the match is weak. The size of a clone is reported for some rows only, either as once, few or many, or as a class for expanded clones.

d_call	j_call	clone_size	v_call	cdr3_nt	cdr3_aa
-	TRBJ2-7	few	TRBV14	TGTGCCAGCAGCCAAGACCCTCAAAGATCCTACGAGCAGTACTTC	CASSQDPQRSYEQYF
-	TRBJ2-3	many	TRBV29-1	TGCAGCGTTGTGGGCAGCGGACGCACAGATACGCAGTATTTT	CSVVGSGRTDTQYF
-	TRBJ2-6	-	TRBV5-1	TGCGCCAGCAGCTTGGTGGGTCGGGCCCTCCTCTCTGGGGCCAACGTCCTGACTTTC	CASSLVGRALLSGANVLTF
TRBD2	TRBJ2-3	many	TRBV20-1	TGCAGTGTCCAGAGGGTAGCGGGAGACACAGATACGCAGTATTTT	CSVQRVAGDTDTQYF
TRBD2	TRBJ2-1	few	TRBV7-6	TGTGCCAGCAGGGAGGGACTACCTCCAGTCAATGAGCAGTTCTTC	CASREGLPPVNEQFF
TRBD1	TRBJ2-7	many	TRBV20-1	TGCAGTGCAAGGGACAGTTGGTACGAGCAGTACTTC	CSARDSWYEQYF
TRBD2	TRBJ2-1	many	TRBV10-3	TGTGCCGCGGCTAGCGGGATCTACAATGAGCAGTTCTTC	CAAASGIYNEQFF
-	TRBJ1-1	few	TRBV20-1	TGCAGTGGACAGTTAAACACTGAAGCTTTCTTT	CSGQLNTEAFF
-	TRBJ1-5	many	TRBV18	TGTGCCAGCTCACCTATGCGTAGCAATCAGCCCCAGCATTTT	CASSPMRSNQPQHF
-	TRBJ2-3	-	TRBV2	TGTGGAGTGGGTCCGGGGGACAAGATATATACGCAGTATTTT	CGVGPGDKIYTQYF
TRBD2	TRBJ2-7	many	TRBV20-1	TGCAGTGCTAGTCCCGGGACTAGCATCTACGAGCAGTACTTC	CSASPGTSIYEQYF
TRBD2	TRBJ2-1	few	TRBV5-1	TGCGCCAGCAGCCTGACCGGGACTACCCCTCGGCGTGAGCAGTTCTTC	CASSLTGTTPRREQFF
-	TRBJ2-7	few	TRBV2	TGTGCCAGCAGGGAAAGTGTTGGGCACACCTACGAGCAGTACTTC	CASRESVGHTYEQYF
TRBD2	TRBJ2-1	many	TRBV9	TGTGCCAGCGCTTATTCTAGCGGGAGGGCCCTCGATGAGCAGTTCTTC	CASAYSSGRALDEQFF
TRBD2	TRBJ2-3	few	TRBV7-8	TGTGCCAGCAGCTTATTTAATAGCGGGAGATTAGATACGCAGTATTTT	CASSLFNSGRLDTQYF
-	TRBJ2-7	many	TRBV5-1	TGCGCCAGCAGCTTTGGTACTCCGACCTACGAGCAGTACTTC	CASSFGTPTYEQYF
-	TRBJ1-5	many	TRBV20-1	TGCAGTGCCCACTATTCAGATAGCAATCAGCCCCAGCATTTT	CSAHYSDSNQPQHF
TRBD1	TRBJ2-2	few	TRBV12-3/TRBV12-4	TGTGCCACGGGACAGGGGACCGGGGAGCTGTTTTTT	CATGQGTGELFF
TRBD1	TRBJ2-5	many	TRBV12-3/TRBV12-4	TGTGCCAGCAGACCGGGACAGCAAGAGACCCAGTACTTC	CASRPGQQETQYF
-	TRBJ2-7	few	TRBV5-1	TGCGCCAGCAGGTCGGTCCTGACCTACGAGCAGTACTTC	CASRSVLTYEQYF
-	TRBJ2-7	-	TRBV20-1	TGCAGTGCTCTCCACTACACCCAAGGTTACTACGAGCAGTACTTC	CSALHYTQGYYEQYF
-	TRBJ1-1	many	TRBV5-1	TGCGCCAGCAGCTTGGCCCAGCCTATGAACACTGAAGCTTTCTTT	CASSLAQPMNTEAFF
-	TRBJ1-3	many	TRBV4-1	TGCGCCAGCAGCCAAGATGGTACAACTGGAAACACCATATATTTT	CASSQDGTTGNTIYF
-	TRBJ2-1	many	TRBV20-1	TGCAGTGCTAGAGGTGCGAGTGAGCAGTTCTTC	CSARGASEQFF
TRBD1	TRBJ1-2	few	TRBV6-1	TGTGCCAGCAGCCCGGACAGGCGCCTCTATGGCTACACCTTC	CASSPDRRLYGYTF
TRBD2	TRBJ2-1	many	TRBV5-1	TGCGCCAGCAGCGTTGGACTAGCGGGCTACAATGAGCAGTTCTTC	CASSVGLAGYNEQFF
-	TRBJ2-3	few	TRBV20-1	TGCAGTGCTAGAGTCCTACAGAGGGATACGCAGTATTTT	CSARVLQRDTQYF
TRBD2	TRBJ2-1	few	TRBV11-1	TGTGCCAGCAGCTTAGGGGTCCAGCGGGGGTACTCCTACAATGAGCAGTTCTTC	CASSLGVQRGYSYNEQFF
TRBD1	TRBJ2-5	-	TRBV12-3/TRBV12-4	TGTGCCAGCAGTACAGGGGGCCGGAATTTCGGGGAGACCCAGTACTTC	CASSTGGRNFGETQYF
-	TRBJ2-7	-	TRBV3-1	TGTGCCAGCAGCCAAGGGACGGAGATGTACTTC	CASSQGTEMYF
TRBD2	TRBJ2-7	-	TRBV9	TGTGCCAGCAACGTAGGTCTAGCGGGCTGGTCCTACGAGCAGTACTTC	CASNVGLAGWSYEQYF
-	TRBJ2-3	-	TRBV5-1	TGCGCCAGCCGGTCACGGGCAGATACGCAGTATTTT	CASRSRADTQYF
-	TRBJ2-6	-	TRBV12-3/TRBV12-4	TGTGCCAGCAGTATGGGTTCCTCTGGGGCCAACGTCCTGACTTTC	CASSMGSSGANVLTF
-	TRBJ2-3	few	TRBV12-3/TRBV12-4	TGTGCCAGCAGTTTGGAGTGGGAAGAGGCAGATACGCAGTATTTT	CASSLEWEEADTQYF
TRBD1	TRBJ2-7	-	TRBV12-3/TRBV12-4	TGTGCCAGCAGTGACAGGGGGCTGACCTCCTACGAGCAGTACTTC	CASSDRGLTSYEQYF
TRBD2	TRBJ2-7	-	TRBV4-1	TGCGCCAGCAGCCAGCTCAGTGTAGCGGGTGCCTCCTACGAGCAGTACTTC	CASSQLSVAGASYEQYF
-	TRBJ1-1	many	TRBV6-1	TGTGCCAGCGGGGCAGAGTACACTGAAGCTTTCTTT	CASGAEYTEAFF
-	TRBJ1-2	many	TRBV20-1	TGCAGTGCTAGGGCCCGTAACTATGGCTACACCTTC	CSARARNYGYTF
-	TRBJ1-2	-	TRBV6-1	TGTGCCAGCAGTGAGCCCGACAATTGGATAACCCATGGCTACACCTTC	CASSEPDNWITHGYTF
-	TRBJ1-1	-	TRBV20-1	TGCAGTGCTAGAGATCCGGGCCACCGTTTTTTCGACACTGAAGCTTTCTTT	CSARDPGHRFFDTEAFF
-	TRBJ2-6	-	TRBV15	TGTGCCACCAGCAGAGATTATCAGGGTCTAGAGAGAGGGGCCAACGTCCAGACTTTC	CATSRDYQGLERGANVQTF
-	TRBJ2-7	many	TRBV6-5	TGTGCCAGCAGTTACTCGGTCGGGTACGAGCAGTACTTC	CASSYSVGYEQYF
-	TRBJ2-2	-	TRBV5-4	TGTGCCAGCAGGAGGGGTAACGGGGAGCTGTTTTTT	CASRRGNGELFF
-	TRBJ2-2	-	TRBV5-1	TGCGCCAGCAGCTTGAGTGGGAACCCCGGGGAGCTGTTTTTT	CASSLSGNPGELFF
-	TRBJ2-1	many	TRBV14	TGTGCCAGCAGCCAAAGTCAGAAGAATGAGCAGTTCTTC	CASSQSQKNEQFF
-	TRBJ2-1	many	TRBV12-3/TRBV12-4	TGTGCCAGCAGTTTACTGACAGGTAATGAGCAGTTCTTC	CASSLLTGNEQFF